The entry that follows covers one T cell receptor beta chain sequence. The antigen is undetermined. This record comes from a study of siplizumab effects on memory and regulatory T cells. V was shortened by 6 bases and J by 8 bases, with 14 bases between the two germline ends. There are 13 residues in the CDR3. Germline values: CDR1 MRHNA, CDR2 SNTAGT. Approximately 100,000 TCR templates per sample were sequenced. The assay was immunoSEQ multiplex PCR, and TCRdb's table has in-frame clones only and misses some. The sample lists fewer than 60,000 clones, over 90% occurring once. Broader study findings: It was not possible to assign a naive or memory phenotype to roughly 80-97% of proliferating CD4+ or CD8+ clones. Naive T cell populations appeared to exhibit greater diversity than memory cells and appeared to be major alloresponse contributors. Most alloreactive clones went unmapped to unstimulated subsets; only a minor fraction mapped.

This receptor was obtained from a human donor in good health. The rearrangement uses TRBV6-4 and TRBJ2-1, with D possibly matching TRBD2 (6 bases). Input material: CD8+ T cells sorted from blood. CDR3 in amino acids: CASSVRRGYEQFF. DNA of the CDR3: TGTGCCAGCAGCGTAAGGCGGGGCTATGAGCAGTTCTTC.